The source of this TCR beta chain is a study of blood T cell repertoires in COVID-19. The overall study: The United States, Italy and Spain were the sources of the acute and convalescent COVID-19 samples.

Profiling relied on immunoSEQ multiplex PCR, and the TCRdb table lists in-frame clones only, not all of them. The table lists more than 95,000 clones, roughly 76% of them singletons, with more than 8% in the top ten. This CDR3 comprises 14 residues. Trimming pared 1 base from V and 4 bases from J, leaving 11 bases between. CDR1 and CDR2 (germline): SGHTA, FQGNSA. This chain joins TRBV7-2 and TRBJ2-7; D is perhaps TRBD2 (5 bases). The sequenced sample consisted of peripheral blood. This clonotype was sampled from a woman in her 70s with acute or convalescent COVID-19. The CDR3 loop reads CASSLGPGEYEQYF. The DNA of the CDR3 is TGTGCCAGCAGCTTAGGCCCCGGGGAATACGAGCAGTACTTC.